This TCR beta chain was captured by sequencing in a study of blood T cell repertoires in COVID-19. The overall study: Donors in the United States, Italy and Spain gave samples during acute or convalescent COVID-19. In each case, the material was cDNA or gDNA derived from T cells, B-cell-depleted T cells, or PBMCs.

CDR1 and CDR2 from the germline V gene are MNHEY and SVGAGI. The CDR3 is 16 amino acids. J was trimmed by 5 bases and V by 0 bases; bases with no gene match: 6. Original analysis: Reference gene primer amplification yielded estimated nucleated cell counts. Assay: immunoSEQ multiplex PCR; the TCRdb copy retains only in-frame clones and omits some. V and J calls and clone size are given by that table; D and trimming were obtained from the DNA. The repertoire consists of approximately 150,000 clones, with 84% occurring once and the leading ten covering about 7.8%. Sequencing used peripheral blood. The TCR was taken from a woman aged 45-60 years in a cohort sampled during active or convalescent COVID-19. The chain employs TRBV6-5 and TRBJ2-5, with TRBD2 identical over 10 bases. The DNA of the CDR3 is TGTGCCAGCAGTTACTCGAGCGGGGGGGGCGCGGAGACCCAGTACTTC. It is translated as CASSYSSGGGAETQYF.